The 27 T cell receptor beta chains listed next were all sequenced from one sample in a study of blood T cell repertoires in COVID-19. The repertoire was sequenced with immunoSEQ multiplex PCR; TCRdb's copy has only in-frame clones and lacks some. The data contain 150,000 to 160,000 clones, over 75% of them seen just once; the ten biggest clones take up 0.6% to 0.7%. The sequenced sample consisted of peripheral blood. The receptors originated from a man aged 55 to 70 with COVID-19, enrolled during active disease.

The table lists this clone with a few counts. CDR3 sequence: CASSHGTVNEQFF. CDR3 bases: TGTGCCAGCAGCCATGGGACTGTCAATGAGCAGTTCTTC. The chain recombines TRBV3-1 (or the pseudogene TRBV3-2) with TRBJ2-1; D might be TRBD2 (6 bases). The V end lost 3 bases, the J end lost 6 bases, and 9 bases lay between the germline ends. This CDR3 is built from 13 residues. CDR1 LGHDT and CDR2 YNNKEL come from the germline V gene (reference sequence).

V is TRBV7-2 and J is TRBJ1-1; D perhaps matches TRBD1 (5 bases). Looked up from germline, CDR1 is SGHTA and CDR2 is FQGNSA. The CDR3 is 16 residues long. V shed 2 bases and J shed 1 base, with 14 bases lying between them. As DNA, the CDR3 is TGTGCCAGCAGCTTATTTAGGGGCCCCCAGAACACTGAAGCTTTCTTT. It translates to CASSLFRGPQNTEAFF.

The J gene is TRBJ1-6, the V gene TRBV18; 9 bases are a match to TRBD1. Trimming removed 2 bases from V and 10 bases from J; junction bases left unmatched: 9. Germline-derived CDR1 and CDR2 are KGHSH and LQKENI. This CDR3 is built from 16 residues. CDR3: CASSPTGQGPESPLHF. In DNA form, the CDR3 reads TGTGCCAGCTCACCAACCGGACAGGGGCCCGAATCACCCCTCCACTTT.

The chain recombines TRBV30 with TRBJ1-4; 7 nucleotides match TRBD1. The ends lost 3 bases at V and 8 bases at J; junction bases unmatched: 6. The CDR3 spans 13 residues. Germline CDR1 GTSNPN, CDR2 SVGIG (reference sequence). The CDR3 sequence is CAWRQNRGEKLFF. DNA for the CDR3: TGTGCCTGGAGACAAAACAGGGGAGAAAAACTGTTTTTT.

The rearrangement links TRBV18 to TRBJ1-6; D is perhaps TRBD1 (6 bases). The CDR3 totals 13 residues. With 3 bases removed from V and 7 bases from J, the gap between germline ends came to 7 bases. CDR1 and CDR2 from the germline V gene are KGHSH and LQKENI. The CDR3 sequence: CASSPDRNSPLHF. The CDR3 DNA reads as TGTGCCAGCTCACCGGACAGAAATTCACCCCTCCACTTT.

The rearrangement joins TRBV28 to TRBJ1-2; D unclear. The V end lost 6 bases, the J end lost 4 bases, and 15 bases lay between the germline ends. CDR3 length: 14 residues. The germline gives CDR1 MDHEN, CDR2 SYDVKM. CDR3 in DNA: TGTGCCAGCAGACAACCTCCTGGCATCTATGGCTACACCTTC. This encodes CASRQPPGIYGYTF.

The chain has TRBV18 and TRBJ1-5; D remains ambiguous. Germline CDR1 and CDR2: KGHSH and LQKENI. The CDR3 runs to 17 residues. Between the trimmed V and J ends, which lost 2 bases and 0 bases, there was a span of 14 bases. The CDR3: CASSPERADDSNQPQHF. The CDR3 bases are TGTGCCAGCTCACCAGAGAGGGCAGATGATAGCAATCAGCCCCAGCATTTT.

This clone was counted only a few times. The CDR3 reads CASSFAASGSSTDTQYF. CDR3 DNA sequence: TGTGCCAGCAGCTTCGCGGCCAGCGGGTCTAGCACAGATACGCAGTATTTT. This rearrangement joins TRBV7-2 to TRBJ2-3; perhaps TRBD2 as D (6 bases). Germline V gene data show CDR1 as SGHTA and CDR2 as FQGNSA. The CDR3 has 17 amino acids. V lost 3 bases and J lost 0, with 16 bases in between.

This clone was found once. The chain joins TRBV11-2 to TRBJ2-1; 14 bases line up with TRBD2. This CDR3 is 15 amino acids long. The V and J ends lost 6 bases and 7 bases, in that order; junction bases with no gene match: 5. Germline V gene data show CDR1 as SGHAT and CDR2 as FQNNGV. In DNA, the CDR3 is TGTGCCAGCAGGTCCGGGACTAGCGGGAGTAATGAGCAGTTCTTC. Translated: CASRSGTSGSNEQFF.

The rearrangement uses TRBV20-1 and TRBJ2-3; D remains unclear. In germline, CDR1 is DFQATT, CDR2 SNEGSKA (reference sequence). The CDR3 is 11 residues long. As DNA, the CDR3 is TGCAGCCCGGGTGAATCGGGTACGCAGTATTTT. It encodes CSPGESGTQYF.

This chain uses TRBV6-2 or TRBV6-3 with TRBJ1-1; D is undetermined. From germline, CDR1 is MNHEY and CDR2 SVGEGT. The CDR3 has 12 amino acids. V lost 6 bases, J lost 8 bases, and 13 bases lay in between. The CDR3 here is CASSRAVTEAFF. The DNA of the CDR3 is TGTGCCAGCAGCCGGGCAGTAACAGAAGCTTTCTTT.

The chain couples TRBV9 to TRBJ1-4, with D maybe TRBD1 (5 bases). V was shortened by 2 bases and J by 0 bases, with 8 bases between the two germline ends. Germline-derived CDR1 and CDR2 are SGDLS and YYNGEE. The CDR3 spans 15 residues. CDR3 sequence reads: CASSVQGSTNEKLFF. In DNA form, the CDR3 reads TGTGCCAGCAGCGTTCAGGGCTCAACTAATGAAAAACTGTTTTTT.

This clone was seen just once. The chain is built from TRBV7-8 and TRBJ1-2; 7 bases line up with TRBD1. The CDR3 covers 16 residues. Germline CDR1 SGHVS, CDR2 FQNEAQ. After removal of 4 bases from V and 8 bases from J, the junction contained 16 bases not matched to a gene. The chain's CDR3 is CASSSRPGQSILGYTF. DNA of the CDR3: TGTGCCAGCAGCTCCCGGCCGGGACAGTCCATTTTAGGCTACACCTTC.

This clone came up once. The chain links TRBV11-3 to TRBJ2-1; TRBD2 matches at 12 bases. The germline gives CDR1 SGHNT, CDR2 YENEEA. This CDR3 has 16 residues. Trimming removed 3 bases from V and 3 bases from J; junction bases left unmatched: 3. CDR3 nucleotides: TGTGCCAGCAGCTTGAGGACTAGCGGGATCTACAATGAGCAGTTCTTC. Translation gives CASSLRTSGIYNEQFF.

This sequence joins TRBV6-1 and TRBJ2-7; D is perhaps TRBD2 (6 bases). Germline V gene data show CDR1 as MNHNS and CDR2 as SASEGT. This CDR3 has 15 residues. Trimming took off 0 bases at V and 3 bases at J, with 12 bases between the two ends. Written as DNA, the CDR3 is TGTGCCAGCAGTGAAGCAGTGCGGGGAGGCTACGAGCAGTACTTC. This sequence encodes CASSEAVRGGYEQYF.

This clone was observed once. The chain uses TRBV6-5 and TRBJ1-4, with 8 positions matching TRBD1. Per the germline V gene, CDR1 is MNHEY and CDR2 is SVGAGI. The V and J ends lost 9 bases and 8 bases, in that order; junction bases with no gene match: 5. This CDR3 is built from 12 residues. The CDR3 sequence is CASRTGREKLFF. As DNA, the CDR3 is TGTGCCAGTCGGACAGGGCGGGAAAAACTGTTTTTT.

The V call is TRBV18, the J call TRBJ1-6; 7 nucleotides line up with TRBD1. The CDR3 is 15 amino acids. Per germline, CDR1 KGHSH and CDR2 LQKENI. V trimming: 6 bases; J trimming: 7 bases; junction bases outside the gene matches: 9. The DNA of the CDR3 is TGTGCCAGCTCCCCGGAGGGACAGATCAATTCACCCCTCCACTTT. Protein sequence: CASSPEGQINSPLHF.

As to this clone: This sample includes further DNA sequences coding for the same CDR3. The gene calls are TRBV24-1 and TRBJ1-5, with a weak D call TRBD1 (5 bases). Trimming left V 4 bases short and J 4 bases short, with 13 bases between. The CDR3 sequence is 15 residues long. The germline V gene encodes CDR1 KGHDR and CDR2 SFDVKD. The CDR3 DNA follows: TGTGCCACCAGTGAAGCCGGGACTGCGAATCAGCCCCAGCATTTT. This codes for CATSEAGTANQPQHF.

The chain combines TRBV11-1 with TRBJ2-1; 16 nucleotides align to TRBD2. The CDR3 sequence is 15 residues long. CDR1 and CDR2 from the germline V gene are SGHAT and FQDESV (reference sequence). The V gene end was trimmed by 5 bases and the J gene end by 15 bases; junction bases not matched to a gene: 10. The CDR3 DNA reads TGTGCCAGCAGCGAGGGGACTAGCGGGAGGGCCGGGGGGTTCTTC. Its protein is CASSEGTSGRAGGFF.

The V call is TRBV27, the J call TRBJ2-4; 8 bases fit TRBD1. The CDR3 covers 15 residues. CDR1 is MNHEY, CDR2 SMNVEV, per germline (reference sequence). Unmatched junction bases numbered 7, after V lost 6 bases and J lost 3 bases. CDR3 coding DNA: TGTGCCAGCAGGATACAGGGGGTAGGCAAAAACATTCAGTACTTC. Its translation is CASRIQGVGKNIQYF.

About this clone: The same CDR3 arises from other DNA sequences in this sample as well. For the CDR3, the DNA is TGTGCCAGCAGTTTAACAGGGGGGAACTATGGCTACACCTTC. Translation: CASSLTGGNYGYTF. The chain is built from TRBV28 and TRBJ1-2, with 8 bases lining up with TRBD1. V shed 2 bases and J 2 bases; nucleotides not matched to a gene: 1. Looked up from germline, CDR1 is MDHEN and CDR2 is SYDVKM. The length of the CDR3 is 14 residues.

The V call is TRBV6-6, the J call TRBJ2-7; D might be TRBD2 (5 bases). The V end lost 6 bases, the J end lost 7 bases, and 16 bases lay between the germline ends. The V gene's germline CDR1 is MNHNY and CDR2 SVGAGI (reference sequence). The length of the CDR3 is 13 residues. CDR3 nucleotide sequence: TGTGCCAGCAGCCCCGGACTGCCCCTGGAGCAGTACTTC. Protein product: CASSPGLPLEQYF.

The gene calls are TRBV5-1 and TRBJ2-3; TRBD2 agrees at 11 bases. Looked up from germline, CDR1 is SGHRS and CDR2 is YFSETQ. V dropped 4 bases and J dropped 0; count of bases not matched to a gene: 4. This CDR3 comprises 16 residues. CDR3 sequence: CASSQGTSGSTDTQYF. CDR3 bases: TGCGCCAGCAGCCAAGGGACTAGCGGAAGCACAGATACGCAGTATTTT.

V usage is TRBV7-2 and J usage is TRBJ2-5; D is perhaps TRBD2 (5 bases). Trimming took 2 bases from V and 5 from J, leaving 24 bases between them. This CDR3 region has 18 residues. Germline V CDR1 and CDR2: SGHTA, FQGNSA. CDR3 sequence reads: CASSLFGFGETIGETQYF. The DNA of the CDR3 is TGTGCCAGCAGCTTATTTGGTTTCGGGGAGACCATCGGGGAGACCCAGTACTTC.

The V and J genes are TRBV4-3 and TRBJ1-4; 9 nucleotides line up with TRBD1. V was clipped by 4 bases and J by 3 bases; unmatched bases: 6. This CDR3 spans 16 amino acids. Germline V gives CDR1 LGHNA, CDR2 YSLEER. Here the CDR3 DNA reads TGCGCCAGCAGCCTACAGGGGGCCATCTCTAATGAAAAACTGTTTTTT. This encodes CASSLQGAISNEKLFF.

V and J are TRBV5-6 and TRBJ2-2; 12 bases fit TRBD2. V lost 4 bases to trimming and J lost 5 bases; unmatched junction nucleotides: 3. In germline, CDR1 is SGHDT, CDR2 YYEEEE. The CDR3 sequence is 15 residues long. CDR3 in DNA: TGTGCCAGCAGCAGACTAGCGGGAGATACCGGGGAGCTGTTTTTT. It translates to CASSRLAGDTGELFF. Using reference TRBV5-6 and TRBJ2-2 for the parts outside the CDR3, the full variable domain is DAGVTQSPTHLIKTRGQQVTLRCSPKSGHDTVSWYQQALGQGPQFIFQYYEEEERQRGNFPDRFSGHQFPNYSSELNVNALLLGDSALYLCASSRLAGDTGELFFGEGSRLTVL.

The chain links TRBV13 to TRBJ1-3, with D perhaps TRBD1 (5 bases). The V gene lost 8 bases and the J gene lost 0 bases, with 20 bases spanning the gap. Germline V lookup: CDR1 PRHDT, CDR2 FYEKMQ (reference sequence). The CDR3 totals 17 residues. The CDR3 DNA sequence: TGTGCCAGCGCTCGGAAGGGGCAAGAATTCTCTGGAAACACCATATATTTT. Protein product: CASARKGQEFSGNTIYF. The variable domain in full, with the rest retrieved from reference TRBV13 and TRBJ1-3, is AAGVIQSPRHLIKEKRETATLKCYPIPRHDTVYWYQQGPGQDPQFLISFYEKMQSDKGSIPDRFSAQQFSDYHSELNMSSLELGDSALYFCASARKGQEFSGNTIYFGEGSWLTVV.